Listed below are T cell receptor beta chains from one sample, sequenced in a study of T cells after yellow fever vaccination. TCRdb used MiXCR to reprocess the 5' RACE reads, holding one entry per CDR3 protein. The sample lists 96,000 or so distinct CDR3 sequences, almost 9% occurring once. Sequencing was performed on CD8+ T cells not binding an NS4B(214-222) dextramer, sorted from PBMCs, taken roughly 15 days after the first yellow fever vaccination. Source of these receptors: a man between 18 and 35 years old who received the YFV17D yellow fever vaccine. Each CDR3 is given with its conserved first and last residue. The D gene is left open where the match is weak. A row's size may be missing; if present it is once, few, many or a size class.

j_gene: TRBJ2-1
abundance: few
d_gene: NA
v_gene: TRBV1
CDR3aa: CTSSQDPRRQGSYEQFF
CDR3nt: TGCACCAGCAGCCAAGATCCTAGGAGACAGGGATCTTATGAGCAGTTCTTC

j_gene: TRBJ2-2
abundance: few
d_gene: NA
v_gene: TRBV12-3/TRBV12-4
CDR3aa: CASSLSVTNTGELFF
CDR3nt: TGTGCCAGCAGTCTCTCGGTGACGAACACCGGGGAGCTGTTTTTT

j_gene: TRBJ1-1
abundance: NA
d_gene: NA
v_gene: TRBV29-1
CDR3aa: CSVEEGRGAFF
CDR3nt: TGCAGCGTTGAAGAGGGCAGGGGAGCTTTCTTT

j_gene: TRBJ2-1
abundance: NA
d_gene: NA
v_gene: TRBV4-1
CDR3aa: CASSQVTGPTYNEQFF
CDR3nt: TGCGCCAGCAGCCAAGTTACAGGGCCTACCTACAATGAGCAGTTCTTC

j_gene: TRBJ1-5
abundance: NA
d_gene: TRBD1
v_gene: TRBV5-1
CDR3aa: CASSSGQGDNQPQHF
CDR3nt: TGCGCCAGCAGCTCGGGACAGGGTGACAATCAGCCCCAGCATTTT

j_gene: TRBJ1-6
abundance: once
d_gene: NA
v_gene: TRBV4-2
CDR3aa: CASSQDQGPSTPLHF
CDR3nt: TGTGCCAGCAGCCAAGATCAGGGCCCAAGTACACCCCTCCACTTT

j_gene: TRBJ2-7
abundance: NA
d_gene: NA
v_gene: TRBV6-5
CDR3aa: CASSYAGRAYEQYF
CDR3nt: TGTGCCAGCAGTTACGCAGGGCGAGCCTACGAGCAGTACTTC

j_gene: TRBJ2-5
abundance: few
d_gene: NA
v_gene: TRBV27
CDR3aa: CASSLSIGTEEETQYF
CDR3nt: TGTGCCAGCAGTTTATCGATCGGGACGGAGGAAGAGACCCAGTACTTC

j_gene: TRBJ1-5
abundance: few
d_gene: TRBD1
v_gene: TRBV12-3/TRBV12-4
CDR3aa: CASSLNEGAGQPQHF
CDR3nt: TGTGCCAGCAGTTTAAATGAGGGGGCTGGGCAGCCCCAGCATTTT

j_gene: TRBJ1-2
abundance: few
d_gene: TRBD1
v_gene: TRBV5-5
CDR3aa: CASSPYQGGRYGYTF
CDR3nt: TGTGCCAGCAGCCCCTACCAGGGGGGGAGGTATGGCTACACCTTC

j_gene: TRBJ2-1
abundance: few
d_gene: NA
v_gene: TRBV5-1
CDR3aa: CASSLETASLTRFSSSYNEQFF
CDR3nt: TGCGCCAGCAGCTTGGAGACAGCAAGCCTAACTCGGTTCTCAAGCTCCTACAATGAGCAGTTCTTC

j_gene: TRBJ2-2
abundance: NA
d_gene: TRBD2
v_gene: TRBV9
CDR3aa: CASNPSGGADTGELFF
CDR3nt: TGTGCCAGCAATCCTAGCGGGGGGGCCGACACCGGGGAGCTGTTTTTT

j_gene: TRBJ2-1
abundance: few
d_gene: NA
v_gene: TRBV6-2/TRBV6-3
CDR3aa: CASSLRGRYNEQFF
CDR3nt: TGTGCCAGCAGTCTCAGGGGCCGCTACAATGAGCAGTTCTTC

j_gene: TRBJ1-4
abundance: NA
d_gene: TRBD1
v_gene: TRBV12-3/TRBV12-4
CDR3aa: CASIGTGVEKLFF
CDR3nt: TGTGCCAGCATCGGGACAGGGGTTGAAAAACTGTTTTTT

j_gene: TRBJ1-5
abundance: NA
d_gene: NA
v_gene: TRBV2
CDR3aa: CASRQEPYSNQPQHF
CDR3nt: TGTGCCAGCAGGCAGGAACCGTATAGCAATCAGCCCCAGCATTTT

j_gene: TRBJ2-1
abundance: few
d_gene: NA
v_gene: TRBV5-1
CDR3aa: CASSLGTNNEQFF
CDR3nt: TGCGCCAGCAGCCTAGGGACAAACAATGAGCAGTTCTTC

j_gene: TRBJ1-6
abundance: few
d_gene: NA
v_gene: TRBV7-2
CDR3aa: CASSLGPSADSPLHF
CDR3nt: TGTGCCAGCAGCTTAGGGCCATCGGCGGATTCACCCCTCCACTTT

j_gene: TRBJ1-1
abundance: few
d_gene: NA
v_gene: TRBV29-1
CDR3aa: CSVEDSGLNTEAFF
CDR3nt: TGCAGCGTTGAAGACTCTGGACTGAACACTGAAGCTTTCTTT

j_gene: TRBJ2-1
abundance: NA
d_gene: NA
v_gene: TRBV10-3
CDR3aa: CATLYQGDSNEQFF
CDR3nt: TGTGCCACCCTCTACCAGGGGGACTCCAATGAGCAGTTCTTC

j_gene: TRBJ1-1
abundance: NA
d_gene: TRBD1
v_gene: TRBV29-1
CDR3aa: CSVVDRGNTEAFF
CDR3nt: TGCAGCGTTGTTGACAGGGGGAACACTGAAGCTTTCTTT

j_gene: TRBJ1-6
abundance: few
d_gene: TRBD1
v_gene: TRBV5-5
CDR3aa: CASSPDRGLRSLHF
CDR3nt: TGTGCCAGCAGTCCGGACAGGGGACTTCGGTCCCTCCACTTT

j_gene: TRBJ2-5
abundance: NA
d_gene: TRBD2
v_gene: TRBV7-8
CDR3aa: CASSMGLEETQYF
CDR3nt: TGTGCCAGCAGCATGGGACTAGAAGAGACCCAGTACTTC

j_gene: TRBJ2-5
abundance: NA
d_gene: TRBD1
v_gene: TRBV29-1
CDR3aa: CSVDPTGVGETQYF
CDR3nt: TGCAGCGTTGACCCGACAGGGGTTGGAGAGACCCAGTACTTC

j_gene: TRBJ1-1
abundance: many
d_gene: NA
v_gene: TRBV7-9
CDR3aa: CASSAPTSNTEAFF
CDR3nt: TGTGCCAGCAGCGCCCCAACATCGAACACTGAAGCTTTCTTT

j_gene: TRBJ2-3
abundance: NA
d_gene: TRBD2
v_gene: TRBV11-2
CDR3aa: CASTSLAGGPTDTQYF
CDR3nt: TGTGCCAGCACCTCCCTAGCGGGGGGCCCTACAGATACGCAGTATTTT

j_gene: TRBJ2-5
abundance: NA
d_gene: TRBD1
v_gene: TRBV20-1
CDR3aa: CSAPLPTGTETQYF
CDR3nt: TGCAGTGCTCCCTTGCCGACAGGGACGGAGACCCAGTACTTC

j_gene: TRBJ2-3
abundance: few
d_gene: TRBD2
v_gene: TRBV4-3
CDR3aa: CASSQELAGSRADTQYF
CDR3nt: TGCGCCAGCAGCCAAGAGCTAGCGGGGAGCCGGGCAGATACGCAGTATTTT

j_gene: TRBJ2-7
abundance: many
d_gene: NA
v_gene: TRBV5-6
CDR3aa: CASSLGSSYEQYF
CDR3nt: TGTGCCAGCAGCTTAGGCAGCTCCTACGAGCAGTACTTC

j_gene: TRBJ2-1
abundance: few
d_gene: NA
v_gene: TRBV5-1
CDR3aa: CASSLLWRSSYNEQFF
CDR3nt: TGCGCCAGCAGCTTGTTGTGGCGGAGCTCCTACAATGAGCAGTTCTTC

j_gene: TRBJ2-4
abundance: many
d_gene: NA
v_gene: TRBV4-1
CDR3aa: CASSQEGEAQFGKNIQYF
CDR3nt: TGCGCCAGCAGCCAAGAGGGGGAGGCACAGTTCGGAAAAAACATTCAGTACTTC

j_gene: TRBJ2-5
abundance: few
d_gene: TRBD2
v_gene: TRBV9
CDR3aa: CASSAGGEPQETQYF
CDR3nt: TGTGCCAGCAGCGCCGGGGGGGAACCCCAAGAGACCCAGTACTTC

j_gene: TRBJ2-1
abundance: NA
d_gene: NA
v_gene: TRBV4-1
CDR3aa: CASSQAGENEQFF
CDR3nt: TGCGCCAGCAGCCAAGCAGGGGAAAATGAGCAGTTCTTC

j_gene: TRBJ2-2
abundance: few
d_gene: NA
v_gene: TRBV6-2/TRBV6-3
CDR3aa: CASSTGLETNTGELFF
CDR3nt: TGTGCCAGCAGTACAGGGCTGGAGACGAACACCGGGGAGCTGTTTTTT

j_gene: TRBJ1-1
abundance: few
d_gene: NA
v_gene: TRBV7-3
CDR3aa: CASSLTRRGTTEAFF
CDR3nt: TGTGCCAGCAGCTTAACGCGGCGGGGGACCACTGAAGCTTTCTTT

j_gene: TRBJ2-1
abundance: NA
d_gene: NA
v_gene: TRBV28
CDR3aa: CASSYTVHEQFF
CDR3nt: TGTGCCAGCAGCTACACAGTTCATGAGCAGTTCTTC

j_gene: TRBJ2-5
abundance: few
d_gene: TRBD2
v_gene: TRBV10-2
CDR3aa: CASRGTSGRQETQYF
CDR3nt: TGCGCCAGCAGGGGGACTAGCGGGCGCCAAGAGACCCAGTACTTC

j_gene: TRBJ2-7
abundance: many
d_gene: TRBD2
v_gene: TRBV7-9
CDR3aa: CASTSLVGGSSYEQYF
CDR3nt: TGTGCCAGCACCTCGCTAGTGGGAGGGAGCTCCTACGAGCAGTACTTC

j_gene: TRBJ2-1
abundance: few
d_gene: NA
v_gene: TRBV4-1
CDR3aa: CASSPDGAFSSYNEQFF
CDR3nt: TGCGCCAGCAGCCCAGACGGGGCCTTCAGCTCCTACAATGAGCAGTTCTTC

j_gene: TRBJ2-2
abundance: few
d_gene: TRBD2
v_gene: TRBV9
CDR3aa: CASSGTSGGNTGELFF
CDR3nt: TGTGCCAGCAGCGGAACTAGCGGGGGAAACACCGGGGAGCTGTTTTTT

j_gene: TRBJ2-3
abundance: few
d_gene: TRBD2
v_gene: TRBV7-6
CDR3aa: CASSLRGASGADTQYF
CDR3nt: TGTGCCAGCAGCTTAAGGGGGGCTAGCGGGGCAGATACGCAGTATTTT

j_gene: TRBJ2-1
abundance: many
d_gene: TRBD1
v_gene: TRBV12-3/TRBV12-4
CDR3aa: CASSPRTGIGQWEQFF
CDR3nt: TGTGCCAGCAGTCCTAGGACAGGGATCGGACAATGGGAGCAGTTCTTC

j_gene: TRBJ2-1
abundance: NA
d_gene: TRBD2
v_gene: TRBV14
CDR3aa: CASSQVTGGPSGGALYNEQFF
CDR3nt: TGTGCCAGCAGCCAAGTAACAGGGGGCCCTAGCGGGGGGGCTTTGTACAATGAGCAGTTCTTC

j_gene: TRBJ1-4
abundance: few
d_gene: NA
v_gene: TRBV27
CDR3aa: CASSKWTETNEKLFF
CDR3nt: TGTGCCAGCAGTAAGTGGACGGAAACTAATGAAAAACTGTTTTTT

j_gene: TRBJ2-1
abundance: many
d_gene: TRBD2
v_gene: TRBV29-1
CDR3aa: CSVILAGYNEQFF
CDR3nt: TGCAGCGTTATCCTAGCGGGGTATAATGAGCAGTTCTTC

j_gene: TRBJ2-3
abundance: few
d_gene: NA
v_gene: TRBV4-3
CDR3aa: CASSQEEVGLATDTQYF
CDR3nt: TGCGCCAGCAGCCAAGAAGAAGTAGGCCTAGCAACGGATACGCAGTATTTT

j_gene: TRBJ2-1
abundance: few
d_gene: TRBD2
v_gene: TRBV6-5
CDR3aa: CASSYLAGGPNEQFF
CDR3nt: TGTGCCAGCAGTTACCTAGCGGGGGGGCCCAATGAGCAGTTCTTC

j_gene: TRBJ2-2
abundance: NA
d_gene: NA
v_gene: TRBV6-2/TRBV6-3
CDR3aa: CASTKEGSHGELFF
CDR3nt: TGTGCCAGCACAAAGGAAGGGTCCCACGGGGAGCTGTTTTTT